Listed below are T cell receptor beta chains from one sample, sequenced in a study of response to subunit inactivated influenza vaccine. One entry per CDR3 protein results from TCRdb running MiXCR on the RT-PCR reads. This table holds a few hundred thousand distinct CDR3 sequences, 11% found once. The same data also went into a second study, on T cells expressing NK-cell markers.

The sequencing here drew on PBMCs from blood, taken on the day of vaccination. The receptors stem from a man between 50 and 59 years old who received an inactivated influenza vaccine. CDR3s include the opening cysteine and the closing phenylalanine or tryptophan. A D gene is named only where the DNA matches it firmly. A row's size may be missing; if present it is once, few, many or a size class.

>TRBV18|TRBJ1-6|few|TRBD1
TGTGCCAGCTCACCCGGACAGGGGGCGAATTCACCCCTCCACTTT
CASSPGQGANSPLHF
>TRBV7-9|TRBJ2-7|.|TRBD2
TGTGCCAGCAGCTTAGTTCTAGCGGGAGGAACCGAGCAGTACTTC
CASSLVLAGGTEQYF
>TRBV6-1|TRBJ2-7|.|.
TGTGCCACTAAAGGAGTCCGGGGTGGCTACGAGCAGTACTTC
CATKGVRGGYEQYF
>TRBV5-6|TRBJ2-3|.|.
TGTGCCAGCAGCTTGAAATCGACTTTAGCCTATCCCACAGATACGCAGTATTTT
CASSLKSTLAYPTDTQYF
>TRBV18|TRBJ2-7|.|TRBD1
TGTGCCAGCTCACCACAAGGGACAGCTAATTACGAGCAGTACTTC
CASSPQGTANYEQYF
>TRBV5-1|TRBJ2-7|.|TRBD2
TGCGCCAGCAGCCCTAGGACTAGCGGGAGTCGCTACGAGCAGTACTTC
CASSPRTSGSRYEQYF
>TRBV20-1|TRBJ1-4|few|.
TGCAGTGCTAGAGTTAGCGGGTTCGGGGAAAAACTGTTTTTT
CSARVSGFGEKLFF
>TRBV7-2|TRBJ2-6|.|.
TGTGCCAGCAGCTTAGGTACAGTCTTCTCTGGGGCCAACGTCCTGACTTTC
CASSLGTVFSGANVLTF
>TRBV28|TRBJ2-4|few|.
TGTGCCAGCAGTTTCAGTAAGCGGCGCGACCTGTGTTTCATCGTCGGGTGTGGGCAGTACTTC
CASSFSKRRDLCFIVGCGQYF
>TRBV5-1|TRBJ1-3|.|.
TGCGCCAGCAGCTTGGAAGGAGGAAGCTCTGGAAACACCATATATTTT
CASSLEGGSSGNTIYF
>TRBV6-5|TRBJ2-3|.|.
TGTGCCAGCAGTTCTATCGAGGGGGATACGCAGTATTTT
CASSSIEGDTQYF
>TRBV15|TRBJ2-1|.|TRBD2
TGTGCCACCAGCAGAGATCCGCGGGAGGGCCTGTACAATGAGCAGTTCTTC
CATSRDPREGLYNEQFF
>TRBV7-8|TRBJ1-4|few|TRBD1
TGTGCCAGCAGCTTGGGACAGTACTCTCCTAATGAAAAACTGTTTTTT
CASSLGQYSPNEKLFF
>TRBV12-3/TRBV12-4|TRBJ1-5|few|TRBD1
TGTGCCAGCAAAACGACAGGGAAGTACCAGCCCCAGCATTTT
CASKTTGKYQPQHF
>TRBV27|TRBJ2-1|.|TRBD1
TGTGCCAGCAGTCCCCTCGGACAGGGTATGAATGAGCAGTTCTTC
CASSPLGQGMNEQFF
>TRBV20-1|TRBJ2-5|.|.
TGCAGTGCTAGAACGGGAAGAGAGACCCAGTACTTC
CSARTGRETQYF
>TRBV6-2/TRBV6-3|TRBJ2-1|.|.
TGTGCCAGCAGTTACTCCGGGACAGGGAGTCTAGCGGGGGTTGATGAGCAGTTCTTC
CASSYSGTGSLAGVDEQFF
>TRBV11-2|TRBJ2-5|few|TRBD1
TGTGCCAGCAGCCAAAGACAGGGGCGAGAGACCCAGTACTTC
CASSQRQGRETQYF
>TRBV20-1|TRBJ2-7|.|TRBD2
TGCAGTGCACGACTAGCCCTCGAGCAGTACTTC
CSARLALEQYF
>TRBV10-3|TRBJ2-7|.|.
TGTGCCATCAGCCACGGATTGGACAGTTCCAAGCAGTACTTC
CAISHGLDSSKQYF
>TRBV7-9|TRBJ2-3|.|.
TGTGCCAGCAGCTGGCCCGGCGGGGCGGGCACAGATACGCAGTATTTT
CASSWPGGAGTDTQYF
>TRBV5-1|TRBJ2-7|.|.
TGCGCCAGCAGCTGGGACAACAGGTACGAGCAGTACTTC
CASSWDNRYEQYF
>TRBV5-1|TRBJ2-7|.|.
TGCGCCAGCAGCTTAGACAGAAGATACGAGCAGTACTTC
CASSLDRRYEQYF
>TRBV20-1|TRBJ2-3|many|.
TGCAGTGCGATCACGGGACTCCCGGACCATACAGATACGCAGTATTTT
CSAITGLPDHTDTQYF
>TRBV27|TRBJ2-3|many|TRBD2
TGTGCCAGCAGTTTAATACGGGGGGGCACAGATACGCAGTATTTT
CASSLIRGGTDTQYF
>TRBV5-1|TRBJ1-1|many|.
TGCGCCAGCAGCTTGGAACAGGGTGGTTCCACTGAAGCTTTCTTT
CASSLEQGGSTEAFF
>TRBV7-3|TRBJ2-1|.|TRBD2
TGTGCCAGCAGCCCCTATACGCAGCGGGAGGGCCAATCCTACAATGAGCAGTTCTTC
CASSPYTQREGQSYNEQFF
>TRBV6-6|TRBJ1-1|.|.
TGTGCCAGCAGTCGAGAGTACACTGAAGCTTTCTTT
CASSREYTEAFF
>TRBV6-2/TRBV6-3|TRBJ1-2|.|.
TGTGCCAGTACAGGATACTATGGCTACACCTTC
CASTGYYGYTF
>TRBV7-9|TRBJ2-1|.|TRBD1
TGTGCCAGCAGCGTCCTGACAGGGGAGAATGAGCAGTTCTTC
CASSVLTGENEQFF
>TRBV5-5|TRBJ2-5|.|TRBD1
TGTGCCAGCAGTCCCGGGACAGGTTTCCAAGAGACCCAGTACTTC
CASSPGTGFQETQYF
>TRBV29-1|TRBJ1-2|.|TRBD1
TGCAGCGTACAGGGGGAGGTTTCTGGCTACACCTTC
CSVQGEVSGYTF
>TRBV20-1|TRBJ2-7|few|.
TGCAGTGCTAGAGATCTTCGGGGCCAAGAGCAGTACTTC
CSARDLRGQEQYF
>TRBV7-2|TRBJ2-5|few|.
TGTGCCAGCAGCTTTCAGCACTACCAAGAGACCCAGTACTTC
CASSFQHYQETQYF
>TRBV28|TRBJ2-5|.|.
TGTGCCAGCCGGCGGGGATCGGGGACCCAGTACTTC
CASRRGSGTQYF
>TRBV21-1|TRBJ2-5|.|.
TGTGCCAGCAGCCAAAGACAGGGCCCGGGGACCCAGTACTTC
CASSQRQGPGTQYF
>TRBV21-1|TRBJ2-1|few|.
TGTGCCCCACTAGCGGACTACTACAATGAGCAGTTCTTC
CAPLADYYNEQFF
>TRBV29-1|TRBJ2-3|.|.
TGCAGCTCAAAGACTAGCACAGATACGCAGTATTTT
CSSKTSTDTQYF
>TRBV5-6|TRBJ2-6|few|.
TGTGCCAGCAGCATCACAGGGACTGGGGCCAACGTCCTGACTTTC
CASSITGTGANVLTF
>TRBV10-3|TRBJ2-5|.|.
TGTGCCATCAGTCCTAGACAAGAGACCCAGTACTTC
CAISPRQETQYF
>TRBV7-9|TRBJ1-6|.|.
TGTGCCAGCAGCCCGAACGAAGGATATAATTCACCCCTCCACTTT
CASSPNEGYNSPLHF
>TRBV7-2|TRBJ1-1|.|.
TGTGCCAGCAGCTTAGCCCCTGAGGGCGTCGGAGCTTTCTTT
CASSLAPEGVGAFF
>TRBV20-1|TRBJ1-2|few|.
TGCAGTGCTAGAGACCCCAAGGGCCCCTATGGCTACACCTTC
CSARDPKGPYGYTF
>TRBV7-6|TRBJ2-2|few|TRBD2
TGTGCCAGCAGCCCCTTAGCGGGAGGGGGGCAAATCGGGGAGCTGTTTTTT
CASSPLAGGGQIGELFF
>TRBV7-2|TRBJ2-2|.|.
TGTGCCAGCAGCTTAGTGGATGGCGGGGAGCTGTTTTTT
CASSLVDGGELFF
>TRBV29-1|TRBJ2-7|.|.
TGCAGCGTTGAAGGACAGCCTGGGGGCGAGCAGTACTTC
CSVEGQPGGEQYF
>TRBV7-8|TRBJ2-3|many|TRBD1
TGTGCCAGCAGCTTCCGGACAGGGTGGGCAGATACGCAGTATTTT
CASSFRTGWADTQYF
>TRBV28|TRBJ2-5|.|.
TGTGCCAGCAGTTCACAAGCTCGTACGGGACCCCAAGAGACCCAGTACTTC
CASSSQARTGPQETQYF
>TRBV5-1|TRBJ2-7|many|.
TGCGCCAGCAGCGTCGGGACCAACTACGAGCAGTACTTC
CASSVGTNYEQYF
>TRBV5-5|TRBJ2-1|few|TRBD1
TGTGCCAGCAGCCCCATCGGGACAGGGGGCTCCTACAATGAGCAGTTCTTC
CASSPIGTGGSYNEQFF
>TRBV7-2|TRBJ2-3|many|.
TGTGCCAGCAGCCCCGGCGGGACAGTAGGCACAGATACGCAGTATTTT
CASSPGGTVGTDTQYF
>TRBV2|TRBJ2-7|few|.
TGTGCCAGCTTGCGAAACTACGAGCAGTACTTC
CASLRNYEQYF
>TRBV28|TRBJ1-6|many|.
TGTGCCAGCAGTTCTACCCCCGGGGCAGGACCTAGGCCCCTCCACTTT
CASSSTPGAGPRPLHF
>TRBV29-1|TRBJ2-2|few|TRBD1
TGCAGCGCACGGGACAGCCTCACCGGGGAGCTGTTTTTT
CSARDSLTGELFF